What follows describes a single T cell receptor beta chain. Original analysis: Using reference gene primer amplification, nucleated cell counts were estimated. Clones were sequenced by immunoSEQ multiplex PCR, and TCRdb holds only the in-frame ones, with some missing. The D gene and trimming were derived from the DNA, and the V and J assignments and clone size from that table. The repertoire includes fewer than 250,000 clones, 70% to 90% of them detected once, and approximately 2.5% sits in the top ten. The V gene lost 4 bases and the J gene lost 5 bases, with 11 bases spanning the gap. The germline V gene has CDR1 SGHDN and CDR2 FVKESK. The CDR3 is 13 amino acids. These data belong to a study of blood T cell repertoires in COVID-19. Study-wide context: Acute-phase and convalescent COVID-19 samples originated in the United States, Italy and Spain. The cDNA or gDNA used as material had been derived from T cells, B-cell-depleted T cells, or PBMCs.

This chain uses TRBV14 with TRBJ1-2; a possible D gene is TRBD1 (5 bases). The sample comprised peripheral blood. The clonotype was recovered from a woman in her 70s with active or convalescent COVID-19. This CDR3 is CASSPGTEYGYTF. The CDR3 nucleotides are TGTGCCAGCAGCCCCGGGACTGAATATGGCTACACCTTC.